The next 25 T cell receptor beta chains were all read from a single sample in a study of cytotoxic CD8 clonotypes in ibrutinib-treated CLL. Repertoires were generated with immunoSEQ multiplex PCR, while TCRdb's copy carries only in-frame clones and drops some. The table records 200,000 to 250,000 clones, 70% of them present only once. Sequencing used PBMCs, obtained after 24 months of ibrutinib treatment. The receptors stem from a human donor with chronic lymphocytic leukemia.

The chain has TRBV2 and TRBJ1-1, with D possibly being TRBD1 (6 bases). The germline V gene has CDR1 SNHLY and CDR2 FYNNEI. This CDR3 is 15 amino acids long. Trimming removed 4 bases from V and 1 base from J, with 13 bases in between. In DNA form, the CDR3 reads TGTGCCAGCAGTGTTAGCGCGGGGGCGAACACTGAAGCTTTCTTT. Encoded protein: CASSVSAGANTEAFF.

The chain uses TRBV27 and TRBJ1-5; possibly TRBD1 for D (6 bases). This CDR3 has 16 amino acids. V gave up 0 bases and J gave up 2 bases, with 11 bases separating them. In germline, CDR1 is MNHEY, CDR2 SMNVEV (reference sequence). The CDR3 region is CASSLSTRGGNQPQHF. The CDR3 nucleotides read TGTGCCAGCAGTTTATCGACCAGGGGAGGCAATCAGCCCCAGCATTTT.

This clone has only one observation. A much larger clone lies one base from this, so it may be a read error. The V call is TRBV13, the J call TRBJ1-5; D is unresolved. Between the trimmed V and J ends, which lost 0 bases and 1 base, there was a span of 1 base. Germline values: CDR1 PRHDT, CDR2 FYEKMQ (reference sequence). The CDR3 extends over 13 amino acids. CDR3 sequence reads: CASSLGSNQPQHF. The CDR3 DNA follows: TGTGCCAGCAGCTTAGGGAGCAATCAGCCCCAGCATTTT.

The J gene is TRBJ2-5, the V gene TRBV10-3, with D perhaps assigned TRBD1 or TRBD2 (5 bases each). This CDR3 has 12 amino acids. Germline CDR1 is ENHRY and CDR2 is SYGVKD. Trimming took 4 bases from V and 4 from J, leaving 7 bases between them. Here the CDR3 reads CAISAGGETQYF. Written as DNA, the CDR3 is TGTGCCATCAGTGCTGGGGGAGAGACCCAGTACTTC.

This clone came up a few times. The chain recombines TRBV4-1 with TRBJ2-7, with TRBD2 identical over 11 bases. The CDR3 runs to 15 residues. Germline V gene sequence: CDR1 MGHRA, CDR2 YSYEKL. Trimming cost V 2 bases and J 6 bases; bases outside gene matches: 6. The DNA of the CDR3 is TGCGCCAGCAGCCAACCTAGCGGGAGGTCCGGCGAGCAGTACTTC. Protein: CASSQPSGRSGEQYF.

The chain couples TRBV7-8 to TRBJ1-2, with 8 nucleotides matching TRBD1. V was clipped by 1 base and J by 7 bases; unmatched bases: 8. The germline gives CDR1 SGHVS, CDR2 FQNEAQ. This CDR3 contains 15 residues. The CDR3 sequence is CASSLETGAFSGYTF. DNA for the CDR3: TGTGCCAGCAGCTTAGAGACAGGGGCGTTTAGTGGCTACACCTTC.

In this sample, this clone turned up a few times. The chain carries TRBV30 and TRBJ1-2, with a possible D match to TRBD1 (6 bases). The CDR3 totals 14 residues. Trimming took off 0 bases at V and 5 bases at J, with 13 bases between the two ends. CDR1 and CDR2 from the germline V gene are GTSNPN and SVGIG (reference sequence). The DNA of the CDR3 is TGTGCCTGGAGTGTACCGGAGGGGGTATATGGCTACACCTTC. As protein: CAWSVPEGVYGYTF.

Only one count was recorded for this clone. The chain has TRBV7-3 and TRBJ2-2; 7 bases map to TRBD1. Trimming took 5 bases from V and 6 from J; bases not matched to a gene: 3. Germline CDR1 and CDR2: SGHTA and FQGTGA. The CDR3 is made up of 13 amino acids. CDR3 residues: CASSPQGSGELFF. The CDR3 DNA follows: TGTGCCAGCAGCCCACAGGGGTCCGGGGAGCTGTTTTTT.

This chain connects TRBV28 to TRBJ2-7, with D tentatively TRBD1 (5 bases). Looked up from germline, CDR1 is MDHEN and CDR2 is SYDVKM. Trimming removed 5 bases at V and 3 bases at J, with 14 bases between. This CDR3 spans 14 amino acids. CDR3 sequence: CASSLGVPNYEQYF. CDR3 bases: TGTGCCAGCAGTCTAGGGGTGCCCAACTACGAGCAGTACTTC.

The rearrangement links TRBV7-2 to TRBJ2-5; D remains ambiguous. V lost 3 bases, J lost 3 bases, and 5 bases lay in between. This CDR3 spans 12 amino acids. Germline V gene sequence: CDR1 SGHTA, CDR2 FQGNSA. CDR3 sequence: CASSFAKETQYF. DNA for the CDR3: TGTGCCAGCAGCTTCGCAAAAGAGACCCAGTACTTC.

This clone has just one count. The chain has TRBV11-2 and TRBJ1-2; perhaps TRBD1 as D (5 bases). The CDR3 loop spans 15 amino acids. Trimming took off 0 bases at V and 2 bases at J, with 10 bases between the two ends. Germline V lookup: CDR1 SGHAT, CDR2 FQNNGV. This chain's CDR3 is CASSLDRDQNYGYTF. In nucleotides, the CDR3 is TGTGCCAGCAGCTTAGACAGGGATCAGAACTATGGCTACACCTTC.

J is TRBJ1-1 and V is TRBV2; D is undetermined. Germline CDR1 is SNHLY and CDR2 is FYNNEI. V gave up 5 bases and J gave up 8 bases, with 9 bases separating them. This CDR3 contains 11 residues. CDR3: CASSSFTEAFF. The CDR3 region has the DNA TGTGCCAGCAGTTCCTTTACAGAAGCTTTCTTT.

On this clone itself: Other nucleotide sequences in the sample specify the same CDR3. The CDR3 region has the DNA TGCGCCAGCAGCCAGGGACAGGTCACAGATACGCAGTATTTT. Amino acid sequence: CASSQGQVTDTQYF. The chain carries TRBV4-3 and TRBJ2-3; 8 bases align to TRBD1. This CDR3 is built from 14 residues. Unmatched junction bases numbered 1, after V lost 3 bases and J lost 2 bases. Looked up from germline, CDR1 is LGHNA and CDR2 is YSLEER.

This clone showed up just a few times. The CDR3 region has the DNA TGTGCCAGCAGTTTAGGGACTACCACAGATACGCAGTATTTT. It specifies CASSLGTTTDTQYF. This chain uses TRBV27 with TRBJ2-3, with TRBD2 matching over 7 bases. V lost 2 bases, J lost 2 bases, and 1 base stayed unmatched. Germline values: CDR1 MNHEY, CDR2 SMNVEV (reference sequence). This CDR3 has 14 residues.

This clone appeared once. This chain uses TRBV5-6 with TRBJ2-3; D unresolved. V lost 0 bases and J 6 bases, leaving 5 bases between the germline ends. This CDR3 region has 12 residues. Germline V gene sequence: CDR1 SGHDT, CDR2 YYEEEE. For the CDR3, the DNA is TGTGCCAGCAGCTTGGTGGGCGATACGCAGTATTTT. This codes for CASSLVGDTQYF.

This clone was picked up a small number of times. The chain joins TRBV2 to TRBJ2-1, with D perhaps matching TRBD1 or TRBD2 (6 bases each). V lost 7 bases and J lost 0, with 16 bases in between. This CDR3 contains 16 residues. Germline lookup yields CDR1 SNHLY and CDR2 FYNNEI. The CDR3 sequence: CASKEGGPLSYNEQFF. The CDR3 region has the DNA TGTGCCAGCAAGGAGGGGGGCCCTCTCTCCTACAATGAGCAGTTCTTC.

V usage is TRBV29-1 and J usage is TRBJ2-1, with TRBD2 matching 9 bases. Germline trimming cut 7 bases from V and 5 bases from J; bases unmatched to any gene: 9. This CDR3 is 14 amino acids long. Germline assignment: CDR1 SQVTM and CDR2 ANQGSEA. The CDR3 loop is CSAKGLAQNNEQFF. For the CDR3, the DNA is TGCAGCGCCAAGGGACTAGCCCAGAACAATGAGCAGTTCTTC.

The chain carries TRBV4-3 and TRBJ1-3; D remains unclear. The CDR3 length is 17 residues. Trimming shortened V by 1 base and J by 0 bases, and 13 bases separated the two germline ends. Looked up from germline, CDR1 is LGHNA and CDR2 is YSLEER. The DNA for the CDR3 is TGCGCCAGCAGCCAAGTAGTGTCGGAGTCCTCTGGAAACACCATATATTTT. It codes for CASSQVVSESSGNTIYF.

DNA for the CDR3: TGTGCCAGCAGCCGCGGGCCCGTGGGCTATGGCTACACCTTC. Translation: CASSRGPVGYGYTF. The chain has TRBV28 and TRBJ1-2; no clear D. Germline V lookup: CDR1 MDHEN, CDR2 SYDVKM. The CDR3 has 14 residues. Trimming pared 6 bases from V and 4 bases from J, leaving 15 bases between.

In its sample, this clone was seen many times. V is TRBV27 and J is TRBJ2-3, with D tentatively TRBD2 (6 bases). The V gene's germline CDR1 is MNHEY and CDR2 SMNVEV (reference sequence). The ends were cut back, 2 bases at V and 3 bases at J, with 6 bases in the middle. This CDR3 is 13 amino acids long. The CDR3 region has the DNA TGTGCCAGCAGTTTAGGGAGGACAGATACGCAGTATTTT. As protein: CASSLGRTDTQYF.

The chain links TRBV9 to TRBJ2-5; TRBD1 aligns across 7 bases. V was pared by 0 bases and J by 4 bases, with 9 bases of the junction left unmatched. Per the germline V gene, CDR1 is SGDLS and CDR2 is YYNGEE. CDR3 length: 16 residues. The CDR3 sequence is CASSVAGRGDRETQYF. CDR3 in DNA: TGTGCCAGCAGCGTAGCGGGACGAGGGGACAGAGAGACCCAGTACTTC.

This clone was seen a handful of times. This chain joins TRBV30 and TRBJ1-2; 8 bases align to TRBD1. The V gene's germline CDR1 is GTSNPN and CDR2 SVGIG (reference sequence). After removal of 4 bases from V and 14 bases from J, the junction contained 9 bases not matched to a gene. The CDR3 covers 11 residues. The CDR3 is CAWTRQGPATF. The CDR3 DNA sequence: TGTGCCTGGACGCGACAGGGGCCGGCGACCTTC. Complete variable domain (other parts from reference TRBV30 and TRBJ1-2): SQTIHQWPATLVQPVGSPLSLECTVEGTSNPNLYWYRQAAGRGLQLLFYSVGIGQISSEVPQNLSASRPQDRQFILSSKKLLLSDSGFYLCAWTRQGPATFGSGTRLTVV.

This clone was seen a few times. This chain connects TRBV14 to TRBJ2-3, with unresolved D. Germline V CDR1 and CDR2: SGHDN, FVKESK. The CDR3 totals 12 residues. Trimming left V 0 bases short and J 11 bases short, with 9 bases between. The CDR3 DNA is TGTGCCAGCAGCCAAGAGGCGTCCCGGCAGTATTTT. Its protein is CASSQEASRQYF.

The J gene is TRBJ2-1, the V gene TRBV30; D remains ambiguous. The germline V and J ends were trimmed by 1 base and 9 bases, with 10 bases remaining between them. CDR1 GTSNPN and CDR2 SVGIG come from the germline V gene (reference sequence). This CDR3 has 12 residues. In nucleotides, the CDR3 is TGTGCCTGGAGTGCCCTAGGCGGTGAGCAGTTCTTC. Protein sequence: CAWSALGGEQFF.

This chain links TRBV9 with TRBJ1-2; D remains ambiguous. The CDR3 spans 13 residues. Trimming took off 1 base at V and 8 bases at J, with 12 bases between the two ends. CDR1 and CDR2 from the germline V gene are SGDLS and YYNGEE. The CDR3 sequence: CASSVTGTGGYTF. CDR3 DNA sequence: TGTGCCAGCAGCGTAACTGGCACGGGCGGCTACACCTTC.